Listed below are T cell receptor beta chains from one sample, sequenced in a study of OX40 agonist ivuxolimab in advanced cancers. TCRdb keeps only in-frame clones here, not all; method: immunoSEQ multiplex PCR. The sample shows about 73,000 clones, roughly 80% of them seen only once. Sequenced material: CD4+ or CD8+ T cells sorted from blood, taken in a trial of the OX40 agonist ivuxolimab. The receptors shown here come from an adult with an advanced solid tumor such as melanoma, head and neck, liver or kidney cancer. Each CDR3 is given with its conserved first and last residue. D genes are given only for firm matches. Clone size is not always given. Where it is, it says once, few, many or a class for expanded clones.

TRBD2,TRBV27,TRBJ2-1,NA,TGTGCCAGCAGTTTCCGGGGACTAGTAGGCTATGAGCAGTTCTTC,CASSFRGLVGYEQFF
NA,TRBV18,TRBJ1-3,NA,TGTGCCAGCTCCTCACTCTCTGGAAACACCATATATTTT,CASSSLSGNTIYF
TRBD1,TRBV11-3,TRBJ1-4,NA,TGTGCCAGCAGCCTCGGACAGGGGCATGAAAAACTGTTTTTT,CASSLGQGHEKLFF
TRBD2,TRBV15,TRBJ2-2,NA,TGTGCCACCAGCCCCAATAGCGGGAGCGAAACCGGGGAGCTGTTTTTT,CATSPNSGSETGELFF
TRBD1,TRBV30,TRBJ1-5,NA,TGTGCCTGGAGTGGGGGACAGATGTACCAGCCCCAGCATTTT,CAWSGGQMYQPQHF
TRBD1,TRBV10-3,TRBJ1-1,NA,TGTGCCATCAGGGCCGGGACAGGGGGCGAGGAAGCTTTCTTT,CAIRAGTGGEEAFF
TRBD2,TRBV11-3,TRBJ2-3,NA,TGTGCCAGCAGCTTAGTTGCGGGAGTGGGAGATACGCAGTATTTT,CASSLVAGVGDTQYF
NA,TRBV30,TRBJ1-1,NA,TGTGCCTGGAGTACTTTACAGGGGAACACTGAAGCTTTCTTT,CAWSTLQGNTEAFF
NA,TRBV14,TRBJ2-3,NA,TGTGCCAGCAGCCAGGACATAGTGGCGGGGAGATACACAGATACGCAGTATTTT,CASSQDIVAGRYTDTQYF
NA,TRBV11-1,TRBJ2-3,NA,TGTGCCAGCAGCTTAGCGGGGGGGCCGAAGACGCAGTATTTT,CASSLAGGPKTQYF
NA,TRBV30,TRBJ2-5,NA,TGTGCCTGGAGTGTTTACCGGGGGGAGACCCAGTACTTC,CAWSVYRGETQYF
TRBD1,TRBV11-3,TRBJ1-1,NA,TGTGCCAGCAGCTTCCCCAGGGACAGGGGACCCACTGAAGCTTTCTTT,CASSFPRDRGPTEAFF
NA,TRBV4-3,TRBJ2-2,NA,TGCGCCAGCAGCGGAGGAGGGGCCGCCACCGGGGAGCTGTTTTTT,CASSGGGAATGELFF
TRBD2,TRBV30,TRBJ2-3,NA,TGTGCCTCCGCGGGTAGCGGGGGGGGCGGGACGCAGTATTTT,CASAGSGGGGTQYF
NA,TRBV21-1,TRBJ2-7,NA,TGTGCCAGCAGCAGACGGACTAGCGAGTCCTACGAGCAGTACTTC,CASSRRTSESYEQYF
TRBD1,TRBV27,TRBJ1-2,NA,TGTGCCAGCAGGACAGGGAACTATGGCTACACCTTC,CASRTGNYGYTF
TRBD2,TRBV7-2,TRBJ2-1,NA,TGTGCCAGCAGCTCGACTAGCGGGAGGCATGAGCAGTTCTTC,CASSSTSGRHEQFF
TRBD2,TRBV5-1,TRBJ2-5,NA,TGCGCCAGCAGCTTGGTTGGACTAGGAGAGACCCAGTACTTC,CASSLVGLGETQYF
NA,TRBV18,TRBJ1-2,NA,TGTGCCAGCTCACCTACCGGGACGGAATATGGCTACACCTTC,CASSPTGTEYGYTF
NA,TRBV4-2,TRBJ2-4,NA,TGTGCCAGCAGCCAAGTTCCGGGGGTAGCCAAAAACATTCAGTACTTC,CASSQVPGVAKNIQYF
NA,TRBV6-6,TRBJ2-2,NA,TGTGCCAGCAACTCCAGGACGGAGAACACCGGGGAGCTGTTTTTT,CASNSRTENTGELFF
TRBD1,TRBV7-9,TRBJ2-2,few,TGTGCCAGCAGCTTAATCGGCAGGGGGTCCCTCAGGGGCGGGGAGCTGTTTTTT,CASSLIGRGSLRGGELFF
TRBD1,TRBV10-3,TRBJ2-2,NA,TGTGCCATCAGTTGGGACAGAAACACCGGGGAGCTGTTTTTT,CAISWDRNTGELFF
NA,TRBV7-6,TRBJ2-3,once,TGTGCCTCCCGGACAAGCCGCACAGATACGCAGTATTTT,CASRTSRTDTQYF
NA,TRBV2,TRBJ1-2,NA,TGTGCCAGCAGTAATCGACCCACAGGGAATTATGGCTACACCTTC,CASSNRPTGNYGYTF
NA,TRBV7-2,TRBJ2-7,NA,TGTGCCAGCAGCCCGGGTCTAATCTCCTACGAGCAGTACTTC,CASSPGLISYEQYF
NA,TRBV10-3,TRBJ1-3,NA,TGTGCCATCATTCCAGACTCTGGAAACACCATATATTTT,CAIIPDSGNTIYF
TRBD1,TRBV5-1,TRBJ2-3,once,TGCGCCAGCAAGCTTGTAAGGGACAGCCTCACAGATACGCAGTATTTT,CASKLVRDSLTDTQYF
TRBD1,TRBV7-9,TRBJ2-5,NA,TGTGCCAGCAGCCCCGGGACCGGGACAGGGGGATTACAAGAGACCCAGTACTTC,CASSPGTGTGGLQETQYF
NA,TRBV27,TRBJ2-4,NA,TGTGCCAGCAGTTTATCTGAGAAAAACATTCAGTACTTC,CASSLSEKNIQYF
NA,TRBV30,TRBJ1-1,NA,TGTGCCTGGAGTGTCGGCTGGGACACTGAAGCTTTCTTT,CAWSVGWDTEAFF
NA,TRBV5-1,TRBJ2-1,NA,TGCGCCAGCAGCTTGGGAAATAATGAGCAGTTCTTC,CASSLGNNEQFF
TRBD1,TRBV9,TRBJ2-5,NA,TGTGCCAGCAGCGCAACCAGGGGGTCGCAAGAGACCCAGTACTTC,CASSATRGSQETQYF
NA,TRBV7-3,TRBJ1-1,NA,TGTGCCAGCAGCCCAAGCGGCGTGAACACTGAAGCTTTCTTT,CASSPSGVNTEAFF
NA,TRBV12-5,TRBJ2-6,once,TGTGCTAGTGCTAGGGGGCCCGGGGGGCTAAACTCTGGGGCCAACGTCCTGACTTTC,CASARGPGGLNSGANVLTF
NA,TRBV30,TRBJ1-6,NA,TGTGCCTGGCAAGTAGGGTTAAGTTCACCCCTCCACTTT,CAWQVGLSSPLHF
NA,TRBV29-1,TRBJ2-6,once,TGCAGCGTCAGAGTAAGCTCTGGGGCCAACGTCCTGACTTTC,CSVRVSSGANVLTF
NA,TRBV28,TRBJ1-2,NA,TGTGCCAGCAGTCCCCGTCCCAGGATCCGGGGGGCAGAAGGCTACACCTTC,CASSPRPRIRGAEGYTF
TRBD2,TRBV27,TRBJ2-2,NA,TGTGCCAGCAGTTTATTGGCGGGAGGGCCGCACACCGGGGAGCTGTTTTTT,CASSLLAGGPHTGELFF
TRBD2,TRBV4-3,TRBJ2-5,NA,TGCGCCAGCAGCCTATCGACTAGCGAAGAGACCCAGTACTTC,CASSLSTSEETQYF
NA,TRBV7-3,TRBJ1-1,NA,TGTGCCAGCAGCTTATTGGGCAGGAACACTGAAGCTTTCTTT,CASSLLGRNTEAFF
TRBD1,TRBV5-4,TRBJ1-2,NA,TGTGCCAGCAGCCCGGCCGTGACAGGGGTCGGCGGCTACACCTTC,CASSPAVTGVGGYTF
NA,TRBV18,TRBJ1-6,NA,TGTGCCAGCTCCCCGCCCCCTCCCTCACCCCTCCACTTT,CASSPPPPSPLHF
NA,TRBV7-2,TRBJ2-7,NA,TGTGCCAGCAGCTCGGGACTGCTGGCCTACGAGCAGTACTTC,CASSSGLLAYEQYF
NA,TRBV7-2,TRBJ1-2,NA,TGTGCCAGCAGCTTAGCAGGGGTCTATGGCTACACCTTC,CASSLAGVYGYTF
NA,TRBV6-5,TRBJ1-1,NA,TGTGCCAGCCGAGGGTCCTACACTGAAGCTTTCTTT,CASRGSYTEAFF
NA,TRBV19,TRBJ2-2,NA,TGTGCCAGTAGCGCAGGGGACTCGTTAGACACCGGGGAGCTGTTTTTT,CASSAGDSLDTGELFF
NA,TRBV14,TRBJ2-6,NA,TGTGCCAGCAGCCTGGGTGGGGCCAACGTCCTGACTTTC,CASSLGGANVLTF
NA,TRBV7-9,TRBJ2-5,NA,TGTGCCAGCAGCTTAGTTCTCCTAGCAGAGACCCAGTACTTC,CASSLVLLAETQYF
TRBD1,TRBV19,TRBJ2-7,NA,TGTGCCAGTAGTACCTCCGGGACAGGGGGTTCCCACGAGCAGTACTTC,CASSTSGTGGSHEQYF
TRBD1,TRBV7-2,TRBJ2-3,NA,TGTGCCAGCAGCTTACAGGGGGCCTTCACAGATACGCAGTATTTT,CASSLQGAFTDTQYF
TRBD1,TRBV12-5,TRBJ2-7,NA,TGTGCTAGTGGTTCCCGCCGGGGACAGGGAGCATACGAGCAGTACTTC,CASGSRRGQGAYEQYF
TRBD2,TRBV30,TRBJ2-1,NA,TGTGCCTGGAGTGTATTCCCGGGGGGTGTGAATGAGCAGTTCTTC,CAWSVFPGGVNEQFF
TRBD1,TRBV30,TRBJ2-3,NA,TGTGCCGGGACAGCTAGCACAGATACGCAGTATTTT,CAGTASTDTQYF
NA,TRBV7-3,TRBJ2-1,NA,TGTGCCTCGAAGGGGGGGCCGGACCACAATGAGCAGTTCTTC,CASKGGPDHNEQFF